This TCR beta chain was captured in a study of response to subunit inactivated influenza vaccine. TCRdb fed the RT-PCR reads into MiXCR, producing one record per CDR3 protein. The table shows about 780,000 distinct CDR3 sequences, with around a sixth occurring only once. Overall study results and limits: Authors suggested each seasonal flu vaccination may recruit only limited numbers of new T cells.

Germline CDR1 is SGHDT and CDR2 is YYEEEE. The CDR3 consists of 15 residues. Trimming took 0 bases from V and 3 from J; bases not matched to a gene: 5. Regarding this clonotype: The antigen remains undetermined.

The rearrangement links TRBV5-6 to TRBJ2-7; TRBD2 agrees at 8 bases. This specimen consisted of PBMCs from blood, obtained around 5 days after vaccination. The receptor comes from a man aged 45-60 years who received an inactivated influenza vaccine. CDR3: CASSLAGTRVYEQYF. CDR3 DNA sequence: TGTGCCAGCAGCTTGGCCGGGACTAGGGTCTACGAGCAGTACTTC.